This T cell receptor (beta chain) was identified during a study of T-cell reconstitution after alpha-beta-depleted transplantation in children. Study outcomes and limitations: Once a year had passed after transplant, T-cell counts and diversity came mostly from newly produced T cells. Reports say that about two months after transplant, the alpha-beta T cells came out of several hundred graft clones that had expanded.

Using unique molecular identifiers, the investigators prepared the TCRbeta library. TCRdb re-derived calls from the PCR reads in MiXCR, one entry per CDR3 protein. The data show a few hundred thousand distinct CDR3 sequences, around two fifths seen once. V lost 6 bases, J lost 2 bases, and 6 bases stayed unmatched. Germline loops: CDR1 SQVTM, CDR2 ANQGSEA. The CDR3 sequence is 13 residues long. Turning to this clonotype: What it binds is unknown.

This TCR derives from a girl between 2 and 10 years old with aplastic anemia, due to receive a stem cell transplant. The sequenced sample was PBMCs, obtained before TCRalphabeta/CD19-depleted stem cell transplant. J is TRBJ2-7 and V is TRBV29-1; 8 bases map to TRBD1. CDR3 sequence (DNA): TGCAGCGTCAAGGGGGACAGGACCTACGAGCAGTACTTC. Protein: CSVKGDRTYEQYF.